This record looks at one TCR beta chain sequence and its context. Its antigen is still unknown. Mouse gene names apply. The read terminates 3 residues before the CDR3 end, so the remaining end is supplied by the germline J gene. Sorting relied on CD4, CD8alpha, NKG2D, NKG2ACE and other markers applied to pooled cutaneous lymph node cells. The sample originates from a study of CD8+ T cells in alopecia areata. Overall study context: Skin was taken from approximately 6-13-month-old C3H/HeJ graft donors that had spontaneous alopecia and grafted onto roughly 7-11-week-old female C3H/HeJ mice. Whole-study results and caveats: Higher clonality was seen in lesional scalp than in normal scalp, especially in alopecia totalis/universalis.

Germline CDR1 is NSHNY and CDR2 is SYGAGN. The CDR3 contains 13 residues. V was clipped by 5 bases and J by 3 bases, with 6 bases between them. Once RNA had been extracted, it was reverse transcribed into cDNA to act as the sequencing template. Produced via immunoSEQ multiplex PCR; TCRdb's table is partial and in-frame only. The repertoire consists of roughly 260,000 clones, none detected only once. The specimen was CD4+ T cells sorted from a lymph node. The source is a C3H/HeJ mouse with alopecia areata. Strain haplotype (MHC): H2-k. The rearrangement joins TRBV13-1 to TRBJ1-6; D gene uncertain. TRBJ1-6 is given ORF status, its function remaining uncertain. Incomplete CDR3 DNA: TGTGCCAGCAGGACATACTATAATTCGCCC. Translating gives CASRTYYNSP. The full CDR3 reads CASRTYYNSPLYF.